The rows below give T cell receptor beta chains drawn from one sample of a study of control samples from healthy donors and cancer patients. Measured with immunoSEQ multiplex PCR; TCRdb has only the in-frame clones, and not every one. The sample shows 80,000 to 100,000 clones, approximately 86% of them seen only once. The sequenced material came from blood. The receptors were gathered from a young man in good health. CDR3s include the opening cysteine and the closing phenylalanine or tryptophan. D genes are given only for firm matches.

j_call d_call v_call cdr3_nt cdr3_aa
TRBJ2-7 TRBD2 TRBV6-5 TGTGCCAGCAGTCTTCCGGGACTAGCGTTAAATGAGCAGTACTTC CASSLPGLALNEQYF
TRBJ2-2 TRBD2 TRBV5-1 TGCGCCAGCAGCTTAATAGCGGGAGGGCCTGACGGGGAGCTGTTTTTT CASSLIAGGPDGELFF
TRBJ1-1 - TRBV19 TGTGCCAGTAGCCCGGCTTCAGCTAACACTGAAGCTTTCTTT CASSPASANTEAFF
TRBJ1-1 - TRBV29-1 TGCAGCGTAGTGACAGACCAGTTCAACACTGAAGCTTTCTTT CSVVTDQFNTEAFF
TRBJ2-7 TRBD1 TRBV7-9 TGTGCCAGCAGCCTACGGGACAGGAGCTCCTACGAGCAGTACTTC CASSLRDRSSYEQYF
TRBJ1-1 - TRBV21-1 TGTGCCAGCAGCAAAGAAACAGGGGGCAAACACACTGAAGCTTTCTTT CASSKETGGKHTEAFF
TRBJ2-5 TRBD2 TRBV19 TGTGCCAGTAGTACATACAGCGGGGGGAACCAAGAGACCCAGTACTTC CASSTYSGGNQETQYF
TRBJ2-5 TRBD1 TRBV10-3 TGTGCCATCAGCCGGGGACAGGGCGGTGAGACCCAGTACTTC CAISRGQGGETQYF
TRBJ1-1 - TRBV5-4 TGTGCCAGCAGCTTGAACAAGAGGGCCCCCGAACTCACTGAAGCTTTCTTT CASSLNKRAPELTEAFF
TRBJ2-2 TRBD2 TRBV5-5 TGTGCCAGCAGCTTGGTCCTGACTAGCGGGAGGCCGAACACCGGGGAGCTGTTTTTT CASSLVLTSGRPNTGELFF
TRBJ2-1 TRBD2 TRBV19 TGTGCCAGTAGTATTTCTAGTTTCGGACTAGCGGGAGACGAGCAGTTCTTC CASSISSFGLAGDEQFF
TRBJ2-1 - TRBV18 TGTGCCAGCTCACGTTGGGGGCGGGGAAGCTCCTACAATGAGCAGTTCTTC CASSRWGRGSSYNEQFF
TRBJ2-7 - TRBV27 TGTGCCAGCAGGGGGGCGGGAGCGAACACCTACGAGCAGTACTTC CASRGAGANTYEQYF
TRBJ1-6 TRBD1 TRBV2 TGTGCCAGCAGTGAGGGGACAGGGAGGAATTCACCCCTCCACTTT CASSEGTGRNSPLHF
TRBJ2-2 - TRBV18 TGTGCCAGCTCACCACCGGCAGGTAACGCCGGGGAGCTGTTTTTT CASSPPAGNAGELFF